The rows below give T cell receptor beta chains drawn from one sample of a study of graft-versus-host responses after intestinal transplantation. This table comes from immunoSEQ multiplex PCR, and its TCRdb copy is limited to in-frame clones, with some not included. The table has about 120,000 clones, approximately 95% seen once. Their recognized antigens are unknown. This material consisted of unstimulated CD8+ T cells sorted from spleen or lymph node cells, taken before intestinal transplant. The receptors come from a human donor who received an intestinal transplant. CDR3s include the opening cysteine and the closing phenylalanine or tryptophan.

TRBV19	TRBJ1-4	CASSIDREKLFF
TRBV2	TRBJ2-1	CASSEWNGGINNEQFF
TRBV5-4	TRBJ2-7	CASSLGLESYEQYF
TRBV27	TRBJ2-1	CASSGGVPGNEQFF
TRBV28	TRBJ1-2	CASSLGLGAPDNYGYTF
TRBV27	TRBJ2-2	CASSPWTSGISGELFF
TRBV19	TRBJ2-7	CASSPERENPNYEQYF
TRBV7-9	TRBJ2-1	CASSSGLATNEQFF
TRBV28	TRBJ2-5	CASRPGQGPQETQYF
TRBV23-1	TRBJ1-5	CASSQSTRYSNQPQHF
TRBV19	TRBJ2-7	CASSSGLAAYEQYF
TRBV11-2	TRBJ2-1	CASSLTGQGSYNEQFF
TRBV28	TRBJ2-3	CASSSTGTDTQYF
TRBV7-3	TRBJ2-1	CASSLGTSSYNEQFF
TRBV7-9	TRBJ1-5	CASSLSVGGVRDSNQPQHF
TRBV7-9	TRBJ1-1	CASSLGAAGREAFF
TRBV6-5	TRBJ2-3	CASSYSIIRRTDTQYF
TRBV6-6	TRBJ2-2	CASSPKIAGELFF
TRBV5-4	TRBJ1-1	CASNFLSENTEAFF
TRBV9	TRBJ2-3	CASSVMGGTDTQYF
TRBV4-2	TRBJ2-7	CASSQEVIGGEGGDPYEQYF
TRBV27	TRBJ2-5	CASSITRTGGGETQYF
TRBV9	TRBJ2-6	CASSVGRISGANVLTF
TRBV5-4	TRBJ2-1	CASSWEIGSYNEQFF
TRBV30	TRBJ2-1	CAWSVQYGRRLVNEQFF
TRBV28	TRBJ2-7	CASSLLSGSSYEQYF
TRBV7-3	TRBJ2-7	CASSLTGGQREGPGEQYF
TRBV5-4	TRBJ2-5	CASTLTPGRETQYF
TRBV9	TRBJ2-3	CASSGLTDTQYF
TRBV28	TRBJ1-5	CASSLPLRGLGNQPQHF
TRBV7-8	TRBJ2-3	CASSLAGTSTDTQYF
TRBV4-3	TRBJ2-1	CASSQAGTSGSTRQFF
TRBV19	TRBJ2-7	CASSMAYSYEQYF
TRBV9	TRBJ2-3	CASSPWTGNTDTQYF
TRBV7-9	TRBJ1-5	CASSAGTGVFQPQHF
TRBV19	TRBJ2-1	CASSITGPDINSYNEQFF
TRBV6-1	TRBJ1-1	CASSQRGTGRIEAFF
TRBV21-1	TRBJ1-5	CASSKPGLTGHF
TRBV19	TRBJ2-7	CASSITAGGLYEQYF
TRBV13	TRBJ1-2	CASSLYSRDYGYTF
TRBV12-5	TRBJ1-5	CASGLNAGFSNQPQHF
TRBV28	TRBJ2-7	CASSFAQGLEIGEQYF
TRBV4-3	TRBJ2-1	CASSQSGPSSSYNEQFF
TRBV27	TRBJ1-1	CASRFTVDTEAFF
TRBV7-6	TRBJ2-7	CASSLDLAGTSYEQYF
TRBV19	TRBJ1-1	CASSIVPTGNTEAFF